The present entry profiles one T cell receptor (beta chain) with its context. Produced via immunoSEQ multiplex PCR; TCRdb's table is partial and in-frame only. The sample lists fewer than 300,000 clones, about 85% occurring once. The germline V gene encodes CDR1 SGHTA and CDR2 FQGNSA. J was trimmed by 4 bases and V by 6 bases; bases with no gene match: 9. The CDR3 extends over 15 amino acids. This specimen belongs to a study of blood T cell repertoires in COVID-19. The sequenced material came from peripheral blood. The chain joins TRBV7-2 to TRBJ2-7, with TRBD2 matching over 10 bases. This receptor was obtained from a human donor with COVID-19, enrolled during active disease. The donor label of this sample is uncertain. CDR3 residues: CASRDLAGGGYEQYF. As DNA, the CDR3 is TGTGCCAGCAGGGACTTAGCGGGAGGTGGGTACGAGCAGTACTTC.